Each of the 23 T cell receptor beta chains below was sequenced from the same sample in a study of blood T cell repertoires in COVID-19 (TCRdb year 2020). Receptors were amplified or captured by the immunoSEQ multiplex PCR assay. This immuneACCESS table, as held by TCRdb, lists in-frame sequences with V and J called but not all clones. Of the missing ones, under half trace to an unresolved V gene in checked studies; the others have no known cause. For this sample the table gives roughly 240,000 clones, of which approximately 85% were detected only once. Approximately 9.6% of the sample goes to the ten largest clones. The sample comprised PBMCs or T cells enriched from blood (not recorded which). These receptor sequences come from a woman in her fifties or sixties with acute COVID-19.

The V and J genes are TRBV2 and TRBJ1-6; D ambiguous. The length of the CDR3 is 13 residues. Trimming took off 10 bases at V and 3 bases at J, with 10 bases between the two ends. Germline V lookup: CDR1 SNHLY, CDR2 FYNNEI. CDR3 DNA sequence: TGTGCCACCACCAGGAACTATAATTCACCCCTCCACTTT. It specifies CATTRNYNSPLHF.

The V gene is TRBV5-6, the J gene TRBJ1-3; no definite D call. The germline gives CDR1 SGHDT, CDR2 YYEEEE. V was shortened by 0 bases and J by 2 bases, with 9 bases between the two germline ends. The CDR3 loop spans 15 amino acids. This chain's CDR3 is CASSLDITAGNTIYF. The CDR3 DNA sequence: TGTGCCAGCAGCTTGGATATAACAGCTGGAAACACCATATATTTT.

The chain links TRBV11-2 to TRBJ1-3; 7 bases are shared with TRBD1. Unmatched junction bases numbered 15, after V lost 3 bases and J lost 4 bases. The CDR3 is 18 amino acids. Germline V gene lookup returns CDR1 SGHAT and CDR2 FQNNGV. CDR3 in DNA: TGTGCCAGCAGCTTGTATTGGGAAGGGACAGTAATGGGAAACACCATATATTTT. It specifies CASSLYWEGTVMGNTIYF.

The V gene is TRBV7-2, the J gene TRBJ1-1, with 7 bases identical to TRBD1. Germline V lookup: CDR1 SGHTA, CDR2 FQGNSA. The CDR3 length is 15 residues. V trimming: 2 bases; J trimming: 5 bases; junction bases outside the gene matches: 8. For the CDR3, the DNA is TGTGCCAGCAGCTTAAAAAGGGGGCTTGGTACTGAAGCTTTCTTT. It encodes CASSLKRGLGTEAFF.

V usage is TRBV5-1 and J usage is TRBJ2-3, with 10 bases aligning to TRBD2. V was clipped by 1 base and J by 3 bases; unmatched bases: 2. Germline V CDR1 and CDR2: SGHRS, YFSETQ. This CDR3 is 15 amino acids long. This CDR3 reads CASSLTSGETDTQYF. The CDR3 DNA follows: TGCGCCAGCAGCTTGACTAGCGGGGAAACAGATACGCAGTATTTT.

The V gene is TRBV5-1, the J gene TRBJ2-7; 11 bases line up with TRBD2. Looked up from germline, CDR1 is SGHRS and CDR2 is YFSETQ. The V gene end was trimmed by 0 bases and the J gene end by 5 bases; junction bases not matched to a gene: 10. The CDR3 sequence is 17 residues long. The CDR3 sequence: CASSLAIAGLAGDEQYF. The CDR3 region has the DNA TGCGCCAGCAGCTTGGCCATCGCAGGACTAGCGGGCGACGAGCAGTACTTC.

CDR3 sequence: CASNYMMTGTGIYEQYF. The DNA for the CDR3 is TGTGCCAGCAATTACATGATGACCGGGACAGGGATCTACGAGCAGTACTTC. This chain uses TRBV7-2 with TRBJ2-7; 9 positions match TRBD1. Germline CDR1 is SGHTA and CDR2 is FQGNSA. CDR3 length: 17 amino acids. With 7 bases clipped from V and 3 bases from J, the junction kept 16 bases outside the gene matches.

The CDR3 loop reads CASSYSSAFNEQFF. The CDR3 DNA follows: TGTGCCAGCAGTTACTCGAGCGCCTTCAATGAGCAGTTCTTC. The chain employs TRBV6-6 and TRBJ2-1; no clear D gene. The CDR3 length is 14 residues. Germline values: CDR1 MNHNY, CDR2 SVGAGI (reference sequence). The ends were cut back, 0 bases at V and 6 bases at J, with 9 bases in the middle.

The chain combines TRBV9 with TRBJ1-3; D gene uncertain. The V gene's germline CDR1 is SGDLS and CDR2 YYNGEE. CDR3 length: 13 residues. V lost 4 bases, J lost 3 bases, and 8 bases lay in between. CDR3 DNA sequence: TGTGCCAGCAGCCCCGGAGGTGGAAACACCATATATTTT. Encoded protein: CASSPGGGNTIYF.

The CDR3 region is CASSLAGTGSRCTF. The DNA for the CDR3 is TGCGCCAGCAGCTTGGCCGGGACAGGGTCCCGTTGCACCTTC. J is TRBJ1-2 and V is TRBV5-1; 9 nucleotides align to TRBD1. The CDR3 has 14 amino acids. Looked up from germline, CDR1 is SGHRS and CDR2 is YFSETQ. The junction had 10 bases not matched to a gene; V was cut back by 0 bases and J by 13 bases.

V and J are TRBV30 and TRBJ1-1; D uncertain. There are 12 residues in the CDR3. V shed 3 bases and J shed 0 bases, with 5 bases lying between them. Germline assignment: CDR1 GTSNPN and CDR2 SVGIG (reference sequence). The CDR3, as DNA: TGTGCCTGGAGAAGCATGAACACTGAAGCTTTCTTT. Amino acids: CAWRSMNTEAFF.

As to this clone: At the DNA level, this CDR3 is encoded by other sequences in the same sample as well. The J gene is TRBJ1-5, the V gene TRBV6-5, with 7 bases identical to TRBD1. CDR1 MNHEY and CDR2 SVGAGI come from the germline V gene. The CDR3 covers 15 residues. Trimming cost V 7 bases and J 2 bases; bases outside gene matches: 8. The CDR3 loop is CASTQRGQGNQPQHF. CDR3 in DNA: TGTGCCAGCACCCAGAGGGGGCAGGGCAATCAGCCCCAGCATTTT.

CDR3 protein: CASSPPTGTSRRNEQFF. In nucleotides, the CDR3 is TGTGCCAGCTCACCCCCGACCGGGACTAGTCGTCGGAATGAGCAGTTCTTC. This chain uses TRBV18 with TRBJ2-1; 8 bases are shared with TRBD2. Trimming cost V 3 bases and J 7 bases; bases outside gene matches: 14. Germline values: CDR1 KGHSH, CDR2 LQKENI. The CDR3 extends over 17 amino acids. The whole variable domain, remainder taken from reference TRBV18 and TRBJ2-1, is NAGVMQNPRHLVRRRGQEARLRCSPMKGHSHVYWYRQLPEEGLKFMVYLQKENIIDESGMPKERFSAEFPKEGPSILRIQQVVRGDSAAYFCASSPPTGTSRRNEQFFGPGTRLTVL.

V gene TRBV6-2 or TRBV6-3 combines with J gene TRBJ2-2; 12 positions match TRBD2. With 5 bases clipped from V and 9 bases from J, the junction kept 10 bases outside the gene matches. Germline V gene data show CDR1 as MNHEY and CDR2 as SVGEGT. The CDR3 sequence is 16 residues long. The CDR3 loop reads CASSREILAGGRELFF. Here the CDR3 DNA reads TGTGCCAGCAGTAGAGAAATACTAGCGGGGGGCCGGGAGCTGTTTTTT.

As DNA, the CDR3 is TGTGCCAGCAGCGCGACAGGGGGCGTTAATTCACCCCTCCACTTT. Protein product: CASSATGGVNSPLHF. This rearrangement joins TRBV7-3 to TRBJ1-6; 10 bases match TRBD1. Germline CDR1 reads SGHTA; CDR2 reads FQGTGA. The CDR3 has 15 residues. The V segment lost 5 bases and the J segment 6 bases; nucleotides outside the gene matches: 4.

The V call is TRBV7-9, the J call TRBJ2-1; 10 bases match TRBD2. Trimming removed 4 bases from V and 1 base from J; junction bases left unmatched: 1. The CDR3 extends over 15 amino acids. CDR1 is SEHNR and CDR2 is FQNEAQ in the germline V gene (reference sequence). The CDR3 nucleotides read TGTGCCAGCAGCTATAGCGGGGGGTCCTACAATGAGCAGTTCTTC. Translation: CASSYSGGSYNEQFF.

The chain is built from TRBV6-5 and TRBJ2-5; tentatively, D is TRBD1 (5 bases). The V gene lost 4 bases and the J gene lost 2 bases, with 8 bases spanning the gap. Germline V CDR1 and CDR2: MNHEY, SVGAGI. This CDR3 is 13 amino acids long. CDR3 sequence (DNA): TGTGCCAGCAGTTTTGACAGTCAAGAGACCCAGTACTTC. Translating it yields CASSFDSQETQYF.

The J gene is TRBJ2-7, the V gene TRBV30; D possibly corresponds to TRBD1 (5 bases). Germline V gene lookup returns CDR1 GTSNPN and CDR2 SVGIG (reference sequence). Deletions cut 0 bases from V and 6 bases from J, with 9 bases between. This CDR3 is built from 12 residues. CDR3 in amino acids: CAWSVLDSEQYF. The CDR3 DNA follows: TGTGCCTGGAGTGTTCTAGACAGCGAGCAGTACTTC.

The chain joins TRBV30 to TRBJ1-5, with TRBD1 matching 7 bases. Germline values: CDR1 GTSNPN, CDR2 SVGIG (reference sequence). The CDR3 is made up of 15 amino acids. Trimming removed 2 bases from V and 0 bases from J; junction bases left unmatched: 4. The CDR3 region is CAWSNRGASNQPQHF. CDR3 in DNA: TGTGCCTGGAGTAACAGGGGCGCTAGCAATCAGCCCCAGCATTTT.

The CDR3 coding sequence is TGTGCCAGCAGCTTATCAGACAGGGCCTCCTACGAGCAGTACTTC. It is translated as CASSLSDRASYEQYF. This chain joins TRBV13 and TRBJ2-7; TRBD1 matches 7 bases. The CDR3 loop spans 15 amino acids. The germline gives CDR1 PRHDT, CDR2 FYEKMQ (reference sequence). With 2 bases clipped from V and 0 bases from J, the junction kept 4 bases outside the gene matches. Full variable domain (outside the CDR3, taken from reference TRBV13 and TRBJ2-7): AAGVIQSPRHLIKEKRETATLKCYPIPRHDTVYWYQQGPGQDPQFLISFYEKMQSDKGSIPDRFSAQQFSDYHSELNMSSLELGDSALYFCASSLSDRASYEQYFGPGTRLTVT.

CDR3 sequence reads: CASSLSRARAEAFF. The CDR3 DNA reads TGTGCCAGCAGCTTGAGCAGGGCTCGCGCTGAAGCTTTCTTT. V and J are TRBV5-5 and TRBJ1-1; tentative D call: TRBD1 (5 bases). CDR1 and CDR2 (germline): SGHKS, YYEKEE (reference sequence). This CDR3 contains 14 residues. Trimming removed 1 base from V and 6 bases from J, with 13 bases in between.

The rearrangement joins TRBV5-4 to TRBJ1-6; TRBD1 might be the D (5 bases). This CDR3 is built from 15 residues. Per germline, CDR1 SGHNT and CDR2 YYREEE (reference sequence). Trimming cost V 4 bases and J 2 bases, with 10 bases left between them. The DNA of the CDR3 is TGTGCCAGCAGCGGAGGGGCTGCCTATAATTCACCCCTCCACTTT. The encoded protein is CASSGGAAYNSPLHF.

A word on this clone: Distinct nucleotide sequences in the sample also encode this CDR3. The rearrangement links TRBV12-3 or TRBV12-4 to TRBJ1-2; 7 positions match TRBD1. V dropped 5 bases and J dropped 5; count of bases not matched to a gene: 5. This CDR3 is 13 amino acids long. The CDR3 loop reads CASSPTGEYGYTF. CDR3 coding DNA: TGTGCCAGCAGTCCTACAGGGGAGTATGGCTACACCTTC.